The clone carrying this T cell receptor beta chain was picked up a small number of times. The antigen is not known. TCRdb ran MiXCR on the reads and lists one entry per CDR3 protein. The sample includes 150,000 or so distinct CDR3 sequences, 15% to 20% seen only once; the top ten take around 20%. The sample comes from a study of T cell repertoires in cytomegalovirus infection. Overall study: Matching HLA type and CMV infection were both indicated by public TCR beta signatures. Study-level findings and limits: Frequencies of public TCR beta families were cumulated, and this identified carriers of CMV plus the relevant HLA. CMV-specific TCR beta clonotypes restricted by HLA-C were the ones dominating the ex vivo response.

Trimming pared 0 bases from V and 3 bases from J, leaving 6 bases between. Per the germline V gene, CDR1 is MNHNS and CDR2 is SASEGT. The CDR3 loop spans 14 amino acids. The sequenced sample was CD8+ T cells from PBMCs. The sequence derives from a human donor in good health (CMV status not recorded). Some clones in this sample may be carry-over from other donors' samples. The chain is built from TRBV6-1 and TRBJ2-1; no clear D. The CDR3 region has the DNA TGTGCCAGCAGTGAAGCCGGCAACTACAATGAGCAGTTCTTC. Its translation: CASSEAGNYNEQFF.